This T cell receptor beta chain was profiled in a study of Tregs in tolerant kidney transplant recipients (dated by TCRdb to 2018 to 2020). About the investigation overall: The transplants used related donors along with nonmyeloablative bone marrow transplantation, and in the human trials mixed chimerism was transient. The study applied TCRbeta sequencing to find donor-specific regulatory T cells before combined kidney and bone marrow transplantation and then followed those same cells after transplant.

For TCRbeta CDR3 sequencing, genomic DNA from the sorted cells was extracted using the QIAGEN DNeasy Blood and Tissue Kit. High-throughput TCRbeta CDR3 sequencing, which included PCR amplification with bias correction and internal controls, was done commercially through immunoSEQ. The original methods were these. Unique productive TCRbeta sequences were defined by CDR3 nucleotide sequence where primers matched, otherwise by CDR3 amino acid sequence with Vbeta and Jbeta genes. To correct sorting error, sequences shared between sorted populations at a frequency ratio of 2:1 or less were removed; the rest were assigned to the higher population. Donor-reactive sequences were defined as at least 5-fold expanded in CFSE-low cells versus unstimulated cells, with frequency of at least 0.01% in CFSE-low cells. Jensen-Shannon divergence, calculated on the top 100 TCRbeta sequences ranked by frequency, was used to quantify repertoire divergence. When a sample had multiple sequencing runs, each run was corrected for sorting error separately and the runs were then pooled. In TCRdb, the immuneACCESS table is reduced to in-frame sequences with V and J assigned. These tables do not hold every clone; where another copy was compared, an unresolved V gene accounts for under half, and the others remain unexplained. V, J and clone size reflect that table, while D and trimming were determined from the DNA. In all, the sample holds around 63,000 clones, and 70% to 90% of those were seen once. Approximately 2.3% of the sample is in the top ten clones.

Read against the paper, the sample's time point label means: blood sample drawn before combined kidney and bone marrow transplant. Unstimulated Tregs (CD4+CD25+CD127-), CD4+ non-Tregs (CD4+CD25-), CD4 and CD8 cells were FACS-sorted from thawed PBMCs. Prior to Treg sorting, thawed PBMCs were rested overnight at 37 degrees C with around 210 IU/ml IL-2. A few combined kidney and bone marrow transplant recipients from the ITN036ST trial were included as patients, and samples were available only from these trial subjects. Healthy control blood was processed by Ficoll density gradient to PBMCs and cryopreserved; patient PBMCs were collected before and after transplant. General findings and caveats noted by the study authors: The study was limited by small patient numbers, and the findings need validation in larger populations and under other immunosuppression protocols. Biological reproducibility was not examined directly, but technical replication error appeared to be minimal. Donor-specific Treg expansion was found to exceed global Treg expansion in tolerant patients, suggesting antigen-driven rather than nonspecific expansion. Because the PCR primers were changed over time for some patients, nucleotide-level comparison could not be performed across the samples from those patients. Expanding Tregs with activated donor B cells appeared to identify the most biologically relevant and donor-specific TCRbeta repertoire.

Details on this clone: It lacks a known antigen. There are no base qualities to consult, and no much larger clone falls within one base.

This receptor was obtained from a human donor who received a combined kidney and bone marrow transplant. Sequenced here: Tregs from blood, sampled before the transplant.

The sequence in DNA is TGTGCCAGCAGCCCCCCGCGGACTAGGGAGGGGCAAGAGACCCAGTACTTC. Translated, this is CASSPPRTREGQETQYF. The sequence links TRBV5-4 to TRBJ2-5, and TRBD2 matches 7 of the central bases. Sequences SGHNT (CDR1) and YYREEE (CDR2) are obtained from the germline V gene (reference sequence). The cysteine opens and the phenylalanine closes a CDR3 of 17 amino acids. Here the CDR3 DNA is all that survives: 51 bases in frame from base 1. V has 4 bases trimmed and J has 2 bases trimmed; junction bases matching no gene number 14.